These T cell receptor beta chains were read from a single sample in a study of blood T cells in healthy people across ages. TCRdb fed the 5' RACE reads into MiXCR, producing one record per CDR3 protein. The table lists approximately 900,000 distinct CDR3 sequences, approximately 49% of them singletons. The sample comprised blood. The receptors here all came from a man aged 25-45 years in good health. Each CDR3 is given with its conserved first and last residue. D genes are given only for firm matches. Expanded clones are given a class, and other clones once, few, many or no size at all.

D: NA; J: TRBJ2-7; V: TRBV20-1; size: few; CDR3: CSARDPQDISSYEQYF; DNA: TGCAGTGCTAGAGATCCTCAGGACATCAGCTCCTACGAGCAGTACTTC
D: NA; J: TRBJ2-7; V: TRBV6-2/TRBV6-3; size: NA; CDR3: CASSAGLLYEQYF; DNA: TGTGCCAGCAGTGCGGGACTCCTCTATGAGCAGTACTTC
D: NA; J: TRBJ2-1; V: TRBV12-5; size: NA; CDR3: CASGLCRDNEQFF; DNA: TGTGCTAGTGGTTTGTGCAGGGATAATGAGCAGTTCTTC
D: TRBD1; J: TRBJ1-2; V: TRBV3-1; size: NA; CDR3: CASSQAFRGQGGYTF; DNA: TGTGCCAGCAGCCAAGCCTTCAGGGGGCAAGGGGGCTACACCTTC
D: TRBD1; J: TRBJ2-5; V: TRBV7-9; size: few; CDR3: CATETGPQETQYF; DNA: TGTGCCACCGAGACAGGGCCACAAGAGACCCAGTACTTC
D: NA; J: TRBJ2-3; V: TRBV7-2; size: NA; CDR3: CASSFSGADTDTQYF; DNA: TGTGCCAGCAGCTTTTCGGGGGCCGACACAGATACGCAGTATTTT
D: NA; J: TRBJ2-3; V: TRBV7-3; size: few; CDR3: CASSSTGTSTDTQYF; DNA: TGTGCCAGCAGCTCAACTGGTACTAGCACAGATACGCAGTATTTT
D: NA; J: TRBJ1-1; V: TRBV3-1; size: once; CDR3: CASSPSRASNTEAFF; DNA: TGTGCCAGCAGCCCCTCGAGGGCTTCTAACACTGAAGCTTTCTTT
D: NA; J: TRBJ1-6; V: TRBV5-6; size: few; CDR3: CASTREDLYNSPLHF; DNA: TGTGCCAGCACTAGGGAGGACCTCTATAATTCACCCCTCCACTTT
D: TRBD1; J: TRBJ1-2; V: TRBV5-1; size: few; CDR3: CASSLGTGVLYGYTF; DNA: TGCGCCAGCAGCTTGGGGACAGGAGTCCTCTATGGCTACACCTTC
D: NA; J: TRBJ1-6; V: TRBV3-1; size: once; CDR3: CASSPPGVSYNSPLHF; DNA: TGTGCCAGCAGCCCCCCAGGGGTCTCCTATAATTCACCCCTCCACTTT
D: TRBD1; J: TRBJ2-3; V: TRBV18; size: many; CDR3: CASSPGQGETDTQYF; DNA: TGTGCCAGCTCCCCGGGACAGGGGGAAACAGATACGCAGTATTTT
D: NA; J: TRBJ1-1; V: TRBV11-2; size: NA; CDR3: CASNGGTEAFF; DNA: TGTGCCAGCAACGGGGGGACTGAAGCTTTCTTT
D: NA; J: TRBJ1-6; V: TRBV6-1; size: once; CDR3: CASTEVGGNSPLHF; DNA: TGTGCCAGCACCGAGGTGGGGGGTAATTCACCCCTCCACTTT
D: TRBD1; J: TRBJ2-3; V: TRBV20-1; size: NA; CDR3: CSARDDRGSTDTQYF; DNA: TGCAGTGCCCGAGACGACAGGGGGAGCACAGATACGCAGTATTTT
D: NA; J: TRBJ2-7; V: TRBV3-1; size: many; CDR3: CASTSYEQYF; DNA: TGTGCCAGCACCTCCTACGAGCAGTACTTC
D: TRBD1; J: TRBJ2-1; V: TRBV7-9; size: NA; CDR3: CASSLGPLIVGTGSGNEQFF; DNA: TGTGCCAGCAGCTTAGGCCCGTTGATTGTTGGGACAGGGTCAGGTAATGAGCAGTTCTTC
D: NA; J: TRBJ2-5; V: TRBV12-3/TRBV12-4; size: NA; CDR3: CASSLTAQGETQYF; DNA: TGTGCCAGCAGTTTAACCGCCCAGGGGGAGACCCAGTACTTC
D: NA; J: TRBJ1-1; V: TRBV4-1; size: few; CDR3: CASSQKSAGSWNTEAFF; DNA: TGCGCCAGCAGCCAGAAATCCGCGGGATCGTGGAACACTGAAGCTTTCTTT
D: TRBD1; J: TRBJ1-2; V: TRBV7-2; size: NA; CDR3: CASSSGTGGFHGYTF; DNA: TGTGCCAGCAGCTCCGGGACAGGGGGCTTCCATGGCTACACCTTC
D: NA; J: TRBJ1-2; V: TRBV7-9; size: NA; CDR3: CASSSVKNVGYTF; DNA: TGTGCCAGCAGCTCCGTTAAGAATGTAGGCTACACCTTC
D: TRBD2; J: TRBJ2-1; V: TRBV5-1; size: NA; CDR3: CASSLVSRGGPYNEQFF; DNA: TGCGCCAGCAGCTTGGTCTCGCGGGGGGGCCCCTACAATGAGCAGTTCTTC
D: TRBD2; J: TRBJ2-2; V: TRBV12-3/TRBV12-4; size: NA; CDR3: CASSFVSGGNTGELFF; DNA: TGTGCCAGCAGTTTTGTTAGCGGGGGGAACACCGGGGAGCTGTTTTTT
D: NA; J: TRBJ2-7; V: TRBV6-1; size: NA; CDR3: CASSARMEGSYEQYF; DNA: TGTGCCAGCAGTGCGAGGATGGAGGGATCCTACGAGCAGTACTTC
D: TRBD1; J: TRBJ1-4; V: TRBV5-1; size: NA; CDR3: CASSLAGTGGLNEKLFF; DNA: TGCGCCAGCAGCTTGGCCGGGACAGGGGGCCTTAATGAAAAACTGTTTTTT
D: NA; J: TRBJ1-2; V: TRBV30; size: NA; CDR3: CALDSTFLGYTF; DNA: TGTGCCCTGGATTCGACCTTTCTTGGCTACACCTTC
D: NA; J: TRBJ1-6; V: TRBV7-9; size: few; CDR3: CASSIIAPLHF; DNA: TGTGCCAGCAGTATTATTGCACCCCTCCACTTT
D: NA; J: TRBJ2-1; V: TRBV25-1; size: many; CDR3: CASSERVSREQFF; DNA: TGTGCCAGCAGTGAGAGGGTCTCCCGTGAGCAGTTCTTC
D: TRBD1; J: TRBJ1-2; V: TRBV27; size: few; CDR3: CASSLSIRDRAIYGYTF; DNA: TGTGCCAGCAGTTTATCGATCCGGGACAGAGCTATCTATGGCTACACCTTC
D: NA; J: TRBJ2-7; V: TRBV12-3/TRBV12-4; size: NA; CDR3: CASSRAGEQYF; DNA: TGTGCCAGCAGTCGGGCGGGCGAGCAGTACTTC
D: NA; J: TRBJ2-1; V: TRBV28; size: NA; CDR3: CASSSGGESSYNEQFF; DNA: TGTGCCAGCAGTTCAGGGGGGGAAAGCTCCTACAATGAGCAGTTCTTC
D: TRBD2; J: TRBJ2-5; V: TRBV6-1; size: few; CDR3: CASNLAGVRETQYF; DNA: TGTGCCAGCAATCTAGCGGGGGTCCGAGAGACCCAGTACTTC
D: TRBD1; J: TRBJ2-4; V: TRBV19; size: few; CDR3: CASTQGQGDIQYF; DNA: TGTGCCAGTACCCAAGGACAGGGAGACATTCAGTACTTC
D: TRBD1; J: TRBJ2-3; V: TRBV6-2/TRBV6-3; size: NA; CDR3: CASSSVGQGAKIDTQYF; DNA: TGTGCCAGCAGTTCGGTGGGACAGGGGGCAAAGATAGATACGCAGTATTTT
D: TRBD2; J: TRBJ2-3; V: TRBV6-6; size: NA; CDR3: CASSNSGGASTDTQYF; DNA: TGTGCCAGCAGCAATAGCGGGGGGGCAAGTACAGATACGCAGTATTTT
D: TRBD1; J: TRBJ1-5; V: TRBV7-2; size: NA; CDR3: CASSWTGPNQPQHF; DNA: TGTGCCAGCAGCTGGACAGGGCCCAATCAGCCCCAGCATTTT
D: TRBD2; J: TRBJ2-4; V: TRBV20-1; size: NA; CDR3: CSARVAGVAKNIQYF; DNA: TGCAGTGCTAGAGTAGCGGGGGTAGCCAAAAACATTCAGTACTTC